The T cell receptor beta chain described here comes from a study of cytomegalovirus exposure and HLA in healthy donors. Looking at the study overall: Researchers previously reported finding 100 million or so unique TCR beta sequences from roughly 180 million T cells. Study outcomes and limitations: Prediction of most subjects' HLA-A and HLA-B alleles by TCR beta sequences was reportedly accurate. Presence/absence analyses supposed approximately even sequencing depth among donors.

With respect to this clone: Its specificity is unknown.

Primers for the PCR totalled 60 Vbeta and 13 Jbeta. The assay was immunoSEQ multiplex PCR, and TCRdb's table has in-frame clones only and misses some. Here the sample spans almost 95,000 clones, approximately 70% being singletons. This CDR3 spans 17 amino acids. Germline V gives CDR1 SQVTM, CDR2 ANQGSEA. The V end lost 1 base, the J end lost 0 bases, and 16 bases lay between the germline ends. What was sequenced was PBMCs. The V and J genes are TRBV29-1 and TRBJ2-1; tentative D call: TRBD2 (7 bases). This TCR was recovered from a man aged 50 to 59 in good health and CMV-seronegative. CDR3 loop: CSVEGDMRGSSYNEQFF. The CDR3 nucleotides are TGCAGCGTTGAAGGGGACATGCGGGGGAGCTCCTACAATGAGCAGTTCTTC.